The 6 T cell receptor beta chains presented below share a single source sample, sequenced in a study of OX40 agonist ivuxolimab in advanced cancers. Sequencing used immunoSEQ multiplex PCR; TCRdb keeps in-frame clones, though not all of them. The sample gives 75,000 to 90,000 clones, around 94% of which show up once; approximately 3% is in the top ten. The specimen comprised CD4+ or CD8+ T cells sorted from blood, sampled in a trial of the OX40 agonist ivuxolimab. All receptors derive from an adult with an advanced solid tumor such as melanoma, head and neck, liver or kidney cancer.

The V gene is TRBV19, the J gene TRBJ1-5; tentative D call: TRBD1 (5 bases). The V and J ends lost 6 bases and 1 base respectively, with 16 bases between them. Germline V gives CDR1 LNHDA, CDR2 SQIVND (reference sequence). The CDR3 totals 16 residues. The chain's CDR3 is CASSPLPGGSNQPQHF. CDR3 coding DNA: TGTGCCAGTAGCCCTCTCCCGGGGGGGAGCAATCAGCCCCAGCATTTT.

In the case of this clone: The sample carries other DNA sequences with the same CDR3. V usage is TRBV7-8 and J usage is TRBJ1-1; the D gene is possibly TRBD1 (5 bases). The CDR3 runs 13 residues. Germline V lookup: CDR1 SGHVS, CDR2 FQNEAQ. V lost 3 bases and J 1 base, leaving 6 bases between the germline ends. The CDR3 sequence: CASSFQGNTEAFF. CDR3 in DNA: TGTGCCAGCAGCTTTCAGGGGAACACTGAAGCTTTCTTT.

V gene TRBV28 combines with J gene TRBJ1-2; D is possibly TRBD1 (6 bases). Looked up from germline, CDR1 is MDHEN and CDR2 is SYDVKM. The CDR3 covers 13 residues. The germline V and J ends were trimmed by 3 bases and 6 bases, with 11 bases remaining between them. CDR3 sequence: CASSFLRGNGYTF. The CDR3 region has the DNA TGTGCCAGCAGTTTCCTTAGGGGGAATGGCTACACCTTC.

V is TRBV5-1 and J is TRBJ2-7, with 8 nucleotides matching TRBD1. The CDR3 covers 14 residues. The V gene end was trimmed by 1 base and the J gene end by 6 bases; junction bases not matched to a gene: 6. The V gene's germline CDR1 is SGHRS and CDR2 YFSETQ. The CDR3 spells CASSLWTQGAEQYF. The CDR3 region has the DNA TGCGCCAGCAGCTTGTGGACCCAGGGGGCCGAGCAGTACTTC.

The V call is TRBV19, the J call TRBJ2-7; TRBD1 or TRBD2 may be the D gene (5 bases each). The CDR3 loop spans 14 amino acids. V was cut by 5 bases and J by 2 bases, with 13 bases left in between. Germline CDR1 reads LNHDA; CDR2 reads SQIVND (reference sequence). CDR3 in DNA: TGTGCCAGTAGTTACCGGGACGGAGCCTACGAGCAGTACTTC. Protein: CASSYRDGAYEQYF.

This clone showed up just once. The chain has TRBV7-2 and TRBJ1-3; 10 nucleotides line up with TRBD1. CDR1 and CDR2 from the germline V gene are SGHTA and FQGNSA. V shed 4 bases, J shed 8 bases, and the junction held 5 bases outside the gene matches. CDR3 length: 14 residues. In DNA, the CDR3 is TGTGCCAGCAGCTCCGGGACAGGGGAATACACCATATATTTT. Translation gives CASSSGTGEYTIYF.